Listed below are T cell receptor beta chains from one sample, sequenced in a study of blood T cell repertoires in COVID-19. Clones were read by immunoSEQ multiplex PCR, and TCRdb kept only the in-frame ones, dropping some. The sample gives about 480,000 clones, more than 75% of which show up once; 1.5% to 2% is in the top ten. Sequencing was done on a sample of PBMCs or T cells enriched from blood (not recorded which). The receptors derive from a woman in her 40s who had recovered from COVID-19. Both conserved end residues are part of each CDR3. A D gene is named only where the DNA matches it firmly. Expanded clones are given a class, and other clones once, few, many or no size at all.

>.|TRBJ2-3|TRBD2|TRBV5-4
TGTGCCAGCAGCCCGGGGGGACTAGCGGGAGGGACGCAGTATTTT
CASSPGGLAGGTQYF
>once|TRBJ1-3|TRBD1|TRBV29-1
TGCAGCCTTCATCGGGACAGGTCCTCAAGGGTGCCTGGAAACACCATATATTTT
CSLHRDRSSRVPGNTIYF
>.|TRBJ2-1|TRBD2|TRBV19
TGTGCCAGTAGTATACCCCGTCGACTAGCGGGAGTGGCTGAGCAGTTCTTC
CASSIPRRLAGVAEQFF
>once|TRBJ2-1|.|TRBV27
TGTGCCAGCAGTTTGGGGGGTGAGGGCTTCAATGAGCAGTTCTTC
CASSLGGEGFNEQFF
>.|TRBJ2-7|.|TRBV12-3/TRBV12-4
TGTGCCAGCAGCCAATACAGGGACTACGAGCAGTACTTC
CASSQYRDYEQYF
>.|TRBJ2-5|.|TRBV19
TGTGCCAGTAGCAAATATTCGCGACAGCGTGGCCCACAAGAGACCCAGTACTTC
CASSKYSRQRGPQETQYF
>.|TRBJ2-1|.|TRBV11-3
TGTGCCAGCAGGAAGACAGCGTACAATGAGCAGTTCTTC
CASRKTAYNEQFF
>.|TRBJ1-4|TRBD1|TRBV25-1
TGTGCCAGCAGTGAAATCGGGGACAGGATTAATGAAAAACTGTTTTTT
CASSEIGDRINEKLFF
>once|TRBJ1-1|.|TRBV3-1/TRBV3-2
TGTGCCAGCAGCTACGGGGGTTCGTACACTGAAGCTTTCTTT
CASSYGGSYTEAFF
>.|TRBJ2-3|TRBD1|TRBV5-4
TGTGCCAGCAGCCACACAGGGGGCAGGGGGACAGATACGCAGTATTTT
CASSHTGGRGTDTQYF
>.|TRBJ1-5|.|TRBV6-5
TGTGCCAGCAGGGAGACCTCCCCCAGGCCCCAGCATTTT
CASRETSPRPQHF
>.|TRBJ1-4|.|TRBV7-9
TGTGCCAGCAGCGATACCGGGACACATAATGAAAAACTGTTTTTT
CASSDTGTHNEKLFF
>.|TRBJ2-5|TRBD2|TRBV7-2
TGTGCCAGCAGCTTAGTATCTAGCGGGAGAGAGACCCAGTACTTC
CASSLVSSGRETQYF
>once|TRBJ1-1|.|TRBV7-9
TGTGCCAGCAGCTTAGCCCCAACAGGGAATAATACTGAAGCTTTCTTT
CASSLAPTGNNTEAFF
>.|TRBJ1-1|.|TRBV7-9
TGTGCCAGCAGCTTAGAGGCGGGAGCTTTCTTT
CASSLEAGAFF
>.|TRBJ2-2|.|TRBV10-1
TGCGCCAGCAGTGCCAGCGGGGAGCTGTTTTTT
CASSASGELFF
>.|TRBJ2-7|.|TRBV7-9
TGTGCCAGCAGCTACGGGAGCTACGAGCAGTACTTC
CASSYGSYEQYF
>.|TRBJ1-1|.|TRBV10-1
TGCGCCAGCAGTGAGTCGCCGGCGGCTAGGGCTTTCTTT
CASSESPAARAFF
>once|TRBJ1-5|.|TRBV5-6
TGTGCCAGCAGCTCGGGTTTGAATCAGCCCCAGCATTTT
CASSSGLNQPQHF
>.|TRBJ2-3|.|TRBV3-1/TRBV3-2
TGTGCCAGCACCCAGGGGGGGCTCCCAGATACGCAGTATTTT
CASTQGGLPDTQYF
>few|TRBJ2-7|.|TRBV7-2
TGTGCCAGCAGCTTAGGGGGTACGGGGGTGTACGAGCAGTACTTC
CASSLGGTGVYEQYF
>.|TRBJ2-1|TRBD1|TRBV6-8
TGTGCCAGCAGTGGGACAGGGGGCCCACCTTACAATGAGCAGTTCTTC
CASSGTGGPPYNEQFF
>.|TRBJ1-1|.|TRBV29-1
TGCAGCGTTGAACAGGGTAACATGAACACTGAAGCTTTCTTT
CSVEQGNMNTEAFF
>once|TRBJ2-5|TRBD2|TRBV13
TGTGCCAGCAGCTATCGAGGGGGACTAGCGGGAGTGGAGACCCAGTACTTC
CASSYRGGLAGVETQYF
>.|TRBJ2-7|TRBD1|TRBV19
TGTGCCAGTGGGGACAGGAGCCTATACGAGCAGTACTTC
CASGDRSLYEQYF
>.|TRBJ1-3|TRBD1|TRBV7-2
TGTGCCAGCAGCCCGAGAAACAGGGGAGTGGGAAACACCATATATTTT
CASSPRNRGVGNTIYF
>.|TRBJ1-1|.|TRBV7-9
TGTGCCAGCAGGGAGGGGTTGCACACTGAAGCTTTCTTT
CASREGLHTEAFF
>.|TRBJ2-1|TRBD2|TRBV5-8
TGTGCCAGCGCGGGAGTCGCCTACAATGAGCAGTTCTTC
CASAGVAYNEQFF
>once|TRBJ2-3|.|TRBV2
TGTGCCAGCAGCCTGACAGCAAGCACAGATACGCAGTATTTT
CASSLTASTDTQYF
>.|TRBJ2-7|.|TRBV19
TGTGCCAGTAGTATACTGGGCAGTTCCTACGAGCAGTACTTC
CASSILGSSYEQYF
>.|TRBJ1-2|.|TRBV4-3
TGCGCCAGCAGCCAAGCGGGATATGGCTACACCTTC
CASSQAGYGYTF
>few|TRBJ1-1|.|TRBV25-1
TGTGCCAGCAGTGGGCTCCCTGACTGGGACACTGAAGCTTTCTTT
CASSGLPDWDTEAFF
>.|TRBJ2-2|.|TRBV3-1/TRBV3-2
TGTGCCAGCAGCCATTGGGTGAGGGACACCGGGGAGCTGTTTTTT
CASSHWVRDTGELFF
>.|TRBJ1-5|.|TRBV18
TGTGCCAGCTCACCGGAGGGCGGGAGCAATCAGCCCCAGCATTTT
CASSPEGGSNQPQHF
>.|TRBJ2-1|TRBD1|TRBV5-5
TGTGCCAGCAGCTTACAGGGGGCCCCCTACAATGAGCAGTTCTTC
CASSLQGAPYNEQFF
>.|TRBJ2-7|.|TRBV5-1
TGCGCCAGCAGCTCTTCGCGGAGCGAGCAGTACTTC
CASSSSRSEQYF
>.|TRBJ2-1|.|TRBV7-9
TGTGCCAGCAGCCTGAGAGGTGAGCAGTTCTTC
CASSLRGEQFF
>.|TRBJ2-1|TRBD2|TRBV28
TGTGCCAGCAGCCCGAGCGGGAGCAATGAGCAGTTCTTC
CASSPSGSNEQFF
>.|TRBJ2-7|TRBD1|TRBV19
TGTGCCAGTAGTGGACCGGGGACAGGGATCAACGAGCAGTACTTC
CASSGPGTGINEQYF
>.|TRBJ2-7|.|TRBV3-1/TRBV3-2
TGTGCCAGCAGCCTTTTCGAGGAGCAGTACTTC
CASSLFEEQYF
>.|TRBJ1-2|.|TRBV21-1
TGTGCCAGCAGCTTCGGACAAGGATGGGTCTATGGCTACACCTTC
CASSFGQGWVYGYTF
>.|TRBJ2-6|TRBD1|TRBV13
TGTGCCAGCAGCCCTCCCCCACAGGGGATCTCTGGGGCCAACGTCCTGACTTTC
CASSPPPQGISGANVLTF
>.|TRBJ2-7|.|TRBV20-1
TGCAGTGCTAGTGGTGGGGCAGACTACGAGCAGTACTTC
CSASGGADYEQYF
>.|TRBJ2-2|TRBD1|TRBV10-3
TGTGCCATCACAGGGGGCGCGGGCGGGGAGCTGTTTTTT
CAITGGAGGELFF
>.|TRBJ2-3|.|TRBV13
TGTGCCAGCAGCTTAGGCCTCGGGGATGTGGCAGATACGCAGTATTTT
CASSLGLGDVADTQYF
>.|TRBJ2-4|TRBD1|TRBV4-3
TGCGCCAGCAGCCAAGGGGACAGTCAATACTTC
CASSQGDSQYF
>.|TRBJ1-1|.|TRBV12-5
TGTGCTAGTGGTTTGGTACCAGTGGGCAGGGTGTTTTTGTGGGGCACTGAAGCTTTCTTT
CASGLVPVGRVFLWGTEAFF
>once|TRBJ1-1|TRBD1|TRBV12-3/TRBV12-4
TGTGCCAGCAGTTTAAAGGGGGCGGCTGAAGCTTTCTTT
CASSLKGAAEAFF
>.|TRBJ2-3|TRBD2|TRBV14
TGTGCCAGCAGCCAAGTTGAGAGCGGGAGTGCAGATACGCAGTATTTT
CASSQVESGSADTQYF
>.|TRBJ2-1|TRBD1|TRBV11-2
TGTGCCAGCAGCCCAGGACAGGGACGTTACAATGAGCAGTTCTTC
CASSPGQGRYNEQFF
>.|TRBJ2-7|TRBD2|TRBV7-2
TGTGCCAGCAGCGCCCCACTAGCGGGAGTTTCCTCCTACGAGCAGTACTTC
CASSAPLAGVSSYEQYF
>.|TRBJ2-2|TRBD1|TRBV20-1
TGCAGTGCTAGTCAGGGGGCCGGCGGCGGGGAGCTGTTTTTT
CSASQGAGGGELFF
>.|TRBJ2-2|TRBD1|TRBV11-2
TGTGCCAGCAGCCCTTCGGGACAGTACGAGCTGTTTTTT
CASSPSGQYELFF